This T cell receptor (beta chain) was documented in a study of cytomegalovirus exposure and HLA in healthy donors. The study ran its PCR with 60 Vbeta and 13 Jbeta primers. Using immunoSEQ multiplex PCR, the repertoire was profiled, and TCRdb retains in-frame clones only, with some absent. Across 150,000 to 200,000 clones, the top ten clones capture 6.5% of the sample. V was clipped by 6 bases and J by 0 bases; unmatched bases: 18. CDR1 and CDR2 (germline): MNHEY, SMNVEV (reference sequence). This CDR3 is 19 amino acids long. The source is a man aged 30 to 39 in good health and CMV-seronegative. V gene TRBV27 combines with J gene TRBJ1-1; TRBD1 matches 8 bases. Sequencing input: PBMCs. This CDR3 reads CASSITFRTGRRVNTEAFF. The CDR3 coding sequence is TGTGCCAGCAGCATAACCTTCCGGACAGGGCGGAGGGTGAACACTGAAGCTTTCTTT.